The next 7 T cell receptor beta chains were all read from a single sample in a study of T cells after posttransplantation cyclophosphamide. The method was immunoSEQ multiplex PCR; TCRdb's version includes in-frame clones alone and lacks a portion of them. There are about 38,000 clones in the sample, none observed a single time. The sample consisted of PBMCs. These receptors were obtained from a man between 45 and 60 years old in good health, CMV-negative, and a related stem cell transplant donor.

This clone was detected ten times or more. The rearrangement links TRBV19 to TRBJ1-1; possibly TRBD1 for D (6 bases). V was clipped by 3 bases and J by 1 base, with 18 bases between them. The CDR3 totals 17 residues. Per germline, CDR1 LNHDA and CDR2 SQIVND (reference sequence). DNA of the CDR3: TGTGCCAGTAGTATGTCAGGGGTTAGTAATCAGAACACTGAAGCTTTCTTT. Amino acids: CASSMSGVSNQNTEAFF.

This clone was seen at least ten times. This chain connects TRBV27 to TRBJ1-1; possible D gene TRBD1, 5 bases. The germline V gene encodes CDR1 MNHEY and CDR2 SMNVEV (reference sequence). V shed 3 bases and J shed 4 bases, with 12 bases lying between them. The CDR3 sequence is 14 residues long. CDR3 in DNA: TGTGCCAGCAGTTTGCTAACAGGATCCACTGAAGCTTTCTTT. It codes for CASSLLTGSTEAFF.

In its sample, this clone was seen many times. The rearrangement joins TRBV29-1 to TRBJ1-2, with 8 bases that match TRBD1. The germline gives CDR1 SQVTM, CDR2 ANQGSEA. There are 13 residues in the CDR3. Unmatched junction bases numbered 10, after V lost 7 bases and J lost 6 bases. The CDR3 region has the DNA TGCAGCGCCGACGGACAGGGTGGCCATGGCTACACCTTC. Protein sequence: CSADGQGGHGYTF.

This clone showed up many times. In nucleotides, the CDR3 is TGTGCCAGCCTTCAACTTGGGGGGGCGGGTGGCTACACCTTC. It specifies CASLQLGGAGGYTF. V gene TRBV27 combines with J gene TRBJ1-2; perhaps TRBD1 as D (6 bases). The CDR3 contains 14 residues. Germline V gene lookup returns CDR1 MNHEY and CDR2 SMNVEV (reference sequence). Deletions cut 8 bases from V and 7 bases from J, with 20 bases between.

This clone appeared many times. The chain combines TRBV2 with TRBJ2-1; 8 bases are shared with TRBD1. V was pared by 1 base and J by 4 bases, with 3 bases of the junction left unmatched. The CDR3 is 15 residues long. Germline CDR1 reads SNHLY; CDR2 reads FYNNEI. The CDR3 sequence is CASSEDRQGYNEQFF. The DNA of the CDR3 is TGTGCCAGCAGTGAAGATCGACAGGGGTACAATGAGCAGTTCTTC.

This clone was detected many times. The rearrangement joins TRBV11-3 to TRBJ2-4; D is perhaps TRBD1 (5 bases). The CDR3 runs 13 residues. Per the germline V gene, CDR1 is SGHNT and CDR2 is YENEEA. Trimming cost V 2 bases and J 6 bases, with 8 bases left between them. This CDR3 is CASSLRQGNIQYF. In nucleotides, the CDR3 is TGTGCCAGCAGCTTAAGGCAGGGAAACATTCAGTACTTC.

This clone appeared many times. The chain uses TRBV10-3 and TRBJ2-7, with a weak D call TRBD2 (6 bases). The CDR3 totals 12 residues. V gave up 2 bases and J gave up 6 bases, with 8 bases separating them. In germline, CDR1 is ENHRY, CDR2 SYGVKD. The CDR3 DNA reads as TGTGCCATCAGTGAGGGAGGGCGCGAGCAGTACTTC. Protein product: CAISEGGREQYF.